Listed here is a single T cell receptor beta chain. Its specificity is unknown. This entry belongs to a study of T cells after yellow fever vaccination. About the research overall: The fractions with low cell numbers were processed using SMART-Seq v4 Ultra Low Input.

CDR3 length equals 16 residues. CDR1 is MNHNY and CDR2 is SVGAGI in the germline V gene (reference sequence). Trimming removed 4 bases at V and 2 bases at J, with 15 bases between. TCRdb ran MiXCR on the 5' RACE reads and lists one entry per CDR3 protein. The top ten clones hold less than 3.5% of a sample with some 340,000 distinct CDR3 sequences, about 10% of them seen once. Study-level findings and limits: The secondary response showed a weaker magnitude and a faster peak, day 5 versus 15. Boosting was followed by the reappearance of most primary-vaccination clones (around 95% CD4, around 90% CD8).

The TCR was taken from a young man who received the YFV17D yellow fever vaccine. The gene calls are TRBV6-6 and TRBJ1-5, with D unresolved. This sample comprised CD4+ T cells sorted from PBMCs, obtained 45 days after the yellow fever booster vaccination. The CDR3 nucleotides are TGTGCCAGCAGTTCCTTGGACCGAACTGGCAATCAGCCCCAGCATTTT. Amino acids: CASSSLDRTGNQPQHF.